The entry below gives a single T cell receptor beta chain sequence along with its context. Its cognate antigen is unknown. Profiling relied on immunoSEQ multiplex PCR, and the TCRdb table lists in-frame clones only, not all of them. The sample shows about 60,000 clones, approximately 84% of them seen only once. This record belongs to a study of T cell responses to AZD1222 COVID-19 vaccine. The study's findings and limits: Clonal diversity may have been underestimated, and the donors were mostly white British, with more females than males.

The germline V gene has CDR1 SGHTA and CDR2 FQGNSA. V was pared by 7 bases and J by 3 bases, with 25 bases between. The CDR3 runs to 17 residues. Material: peripheral blood, obtained on day 0 of AZD1222 vaccination. The TCR was taken from an adult in good health. V is TRBV7-2 and J is TRBJ2-7; D gene unclear. CDR3 nucleotide sequence: TGTGCCAGCACTCTTCAACCCCTAGGGAAGTGGGGCTACGAGCAGTACTTC. Its protein product is CASTLQPLGKWGYEQYF.